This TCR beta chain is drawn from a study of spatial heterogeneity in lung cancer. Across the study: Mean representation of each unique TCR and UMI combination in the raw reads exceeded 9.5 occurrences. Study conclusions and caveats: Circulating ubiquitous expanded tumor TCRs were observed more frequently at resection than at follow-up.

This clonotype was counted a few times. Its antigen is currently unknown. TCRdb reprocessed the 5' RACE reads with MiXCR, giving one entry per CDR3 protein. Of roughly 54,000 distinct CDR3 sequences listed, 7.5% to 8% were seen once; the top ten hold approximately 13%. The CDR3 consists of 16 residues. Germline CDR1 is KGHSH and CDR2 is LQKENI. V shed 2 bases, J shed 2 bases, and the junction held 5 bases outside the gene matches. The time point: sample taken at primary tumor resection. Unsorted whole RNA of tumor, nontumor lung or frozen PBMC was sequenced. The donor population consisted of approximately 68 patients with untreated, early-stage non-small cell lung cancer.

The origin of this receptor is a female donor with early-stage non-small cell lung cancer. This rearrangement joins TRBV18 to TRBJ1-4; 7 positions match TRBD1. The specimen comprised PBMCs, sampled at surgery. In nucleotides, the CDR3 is TGTGCCAGCTCACCAAACGTGGGACAGACTAATGAAAAACTGTTTTTT. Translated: CASSPNVGQTNEKLFF.